This T cell receptor (beta chain) was observed in a study of chemoradiotherapy in HPV16-positive cancers. Only in-frame clones appear in the TCRdb table, and some are missing; sequencing was by immunoSEQ multiplex PCR. The sample consists of roughly 6,500 clones, 70% to 85% of them appearing once. The CDR3 contains 13 residues. CDR1 is SGHNT, CDR2 YENEEA, per germline. V was clipped by 1 base and J by 10 bases, with 8 bases between them. This sequence joins TRBV11-3 and TRBJ1-6; D unclear. The TCR originated in a human donor with HPV-associated anogenital cancer. The specimen comprised tumor tissue, sampled from a patient who underwent chemoradiotherapy. The CDR3 nucleotides read TGTGCCAGCAGCTTAGTTCGTGAATCACCCCTCCACTTT. Translation: CASSLVRESPLHF.